The source of this T cell receptor (beta chain) is a study of CD8 T cells in ankylosing spondylitis. Making use of molecular barcodes, quantitative 5'-RACE generated TCR beta libraries. TCRdb re-called the 5' RACE reads through MiXCR, storing one row per CDR3 protein. The data contain 200,000 or so distinct CDR3 sequences, around 24% of them singletons. Study-level results: Before this, some motif variants had been reported in reactive arthritis synovial fluid and blood. As reported, disease-linked clones showed significant enrichment in matched ankylosing spondylitis synovial fluid. In peripheral blood, disease-linked CD8+ clones occurred at relatively low frequencies.

The germline gives CDR1 SGHRS, CDR2 YFSETQ. V dropped 4 bases and J dropped 0 bases, with 14 bases sitting between them. CDR3 length: 16 residues. This clonotype occurred many times. What it binds is not known. The TCR was taken from a male donor with ankylosing spondylitis or in good health (not recorded which). The sample taken for sequencing was blood, either unsorted or a sorted T cell fraction (not recorded which). The chain has TRBV5-1 and TRBJ1-5; the D is unclear. CDR3 protein: CASSPTGGNSNQPQHF. DNA for the CDR3: TGCGCCAGCAGCCCAACCGGAGGGAATAGCAATCAGCCCCAGCATTTT.